This TCR beta chain was sequenced for a study of T cells in tumors after PD-1 blockade. Study conclusions and caveats: Some novel exhausted tumor clones appeared in pre-treatment blood, suggesting peripheral recruitment.

V lost 2 bases and J 1 base, leaving 9 bases between the germline ends. This CDR3 is built from 15 residues. Germline V gene data show CDR1 as ENHRY and CDR2 as SYGVKD. Comments on this clone: Its matching antigen is unknown.

Clones were read by immunoSEQ multiplex PCR, and TCRdb kept only the in-frame ones, dropping some. The data show 61,000 or so clones, over 75% seen once. The specimen comprised PBMCs, sampled before anti-PD-1 treatment. The receptor was derived from a human donor with basal cell carcinoma. V and J are TRBV10-3 and TRBJ1-5; maybe TRBD1 (6 bases). The CDR3 loop reads CAISEPGQSNQPQHF. Written as DNA, the CDR3 is TGTGCCATCAGTGAGCCTGGACAGAGCAATCAGCCCCAGCATTTT.